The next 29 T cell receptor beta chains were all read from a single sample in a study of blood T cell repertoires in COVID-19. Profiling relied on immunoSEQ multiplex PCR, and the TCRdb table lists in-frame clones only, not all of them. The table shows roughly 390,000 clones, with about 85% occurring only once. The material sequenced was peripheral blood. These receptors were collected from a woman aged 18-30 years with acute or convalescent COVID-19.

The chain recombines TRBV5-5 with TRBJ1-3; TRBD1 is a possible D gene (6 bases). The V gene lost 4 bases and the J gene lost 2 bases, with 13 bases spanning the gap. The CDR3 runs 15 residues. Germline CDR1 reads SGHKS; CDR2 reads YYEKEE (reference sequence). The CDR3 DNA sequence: TGTGCCAGCAGCCCCCAGGGGACGGCTGGAAACACCATATATTTT. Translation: CASSPQGTAGNTIYF.

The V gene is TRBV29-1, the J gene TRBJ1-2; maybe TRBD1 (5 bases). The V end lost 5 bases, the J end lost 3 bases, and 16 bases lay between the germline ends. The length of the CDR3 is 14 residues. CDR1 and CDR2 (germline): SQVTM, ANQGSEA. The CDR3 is CSVQGGRGDYGYTF. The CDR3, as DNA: TGCAGCGTTCAGGGAGGGCGAGGGGACTATGGCTACACCTTC.

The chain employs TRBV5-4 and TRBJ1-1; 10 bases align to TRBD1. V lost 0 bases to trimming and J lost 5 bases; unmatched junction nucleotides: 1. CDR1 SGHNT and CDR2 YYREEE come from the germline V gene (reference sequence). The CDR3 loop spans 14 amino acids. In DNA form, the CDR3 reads TGTGCCAGCAGCTTGGGGACAGGGGGAACTGAAGCTTTCTTT. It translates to CASSLGTGGTEAFF.

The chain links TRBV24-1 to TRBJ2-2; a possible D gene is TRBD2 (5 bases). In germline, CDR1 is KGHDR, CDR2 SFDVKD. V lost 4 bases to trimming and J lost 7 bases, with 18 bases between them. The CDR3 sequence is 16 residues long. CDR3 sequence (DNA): TGTGCCACCAGTGAGGGCACTCGGGAAATGGACGGGGAGCTGTTTTTT. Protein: CATSEGTREMDGELFF.

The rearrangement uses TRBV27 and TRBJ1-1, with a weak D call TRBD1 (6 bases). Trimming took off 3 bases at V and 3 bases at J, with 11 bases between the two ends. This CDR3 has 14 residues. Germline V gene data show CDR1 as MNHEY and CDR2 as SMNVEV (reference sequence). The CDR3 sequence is CASSLMGHYTEAFF. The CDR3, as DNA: TGTGCCAGCAGTTTGATGGGACACTACACTGAAGCTTTCTTT.

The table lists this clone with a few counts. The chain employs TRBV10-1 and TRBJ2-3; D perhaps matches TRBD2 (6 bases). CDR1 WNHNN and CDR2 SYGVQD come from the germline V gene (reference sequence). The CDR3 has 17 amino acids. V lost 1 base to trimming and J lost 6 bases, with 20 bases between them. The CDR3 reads CASSELGLFPTSDTQYF. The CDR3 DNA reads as TGCGCCAGCAGTGAGTTGGGACTGTTTCCCACTAGCGATACGCAGTATTTT.

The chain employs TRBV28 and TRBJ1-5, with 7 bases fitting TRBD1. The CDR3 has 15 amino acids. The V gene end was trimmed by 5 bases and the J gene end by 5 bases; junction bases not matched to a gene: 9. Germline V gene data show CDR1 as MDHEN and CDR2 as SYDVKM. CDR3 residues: CASSPSDRAYQPQHF. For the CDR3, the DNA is TGTGCCAGCAGTCCTTCCGACAGGGCTTATCAGCCCCAGCATTTT.

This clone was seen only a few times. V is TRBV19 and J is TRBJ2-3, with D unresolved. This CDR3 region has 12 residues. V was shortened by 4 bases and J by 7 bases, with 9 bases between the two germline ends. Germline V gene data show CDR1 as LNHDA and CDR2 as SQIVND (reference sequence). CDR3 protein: CASSTSSYTQYF. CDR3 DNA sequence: TGTGCCAGTAGTACGTCTAGTTATACGCAGTATTTT.

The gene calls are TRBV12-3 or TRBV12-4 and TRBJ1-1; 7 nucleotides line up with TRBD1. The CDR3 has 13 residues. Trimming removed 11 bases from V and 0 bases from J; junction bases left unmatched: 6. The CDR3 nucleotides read TGTGCCTCCTGGGACAGCATGAACACTGAAGCTTTCTTT. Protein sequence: CASWDSMNTEAFF.

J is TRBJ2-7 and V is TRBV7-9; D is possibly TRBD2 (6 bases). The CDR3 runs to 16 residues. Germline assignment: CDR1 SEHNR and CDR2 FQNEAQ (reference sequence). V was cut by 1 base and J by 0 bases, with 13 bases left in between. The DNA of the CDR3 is TGTGCCAGCAGCTTAGAAGGAGGGTTCTACTCCTACGAGCAGTACTTC. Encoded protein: CASSLEGGFYSYEQYF.

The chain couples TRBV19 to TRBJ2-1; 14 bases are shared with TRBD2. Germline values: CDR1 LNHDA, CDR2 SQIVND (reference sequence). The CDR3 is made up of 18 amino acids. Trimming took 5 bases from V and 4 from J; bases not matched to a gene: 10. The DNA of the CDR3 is TGTGCCAGTAGTTCCCGGCAGGGACTAGCGGGAGTTTACAATGAGCAGTTCTTC. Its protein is CASSSRQGLAGVYNEQFF. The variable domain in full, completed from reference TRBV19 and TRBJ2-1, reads DGGITQSPKYLFRKEGQNVTLSCEQNLNHDAMYWYRQDPGQGLRLIYYSQIVNDFQKGDIAEGYSVSREKKESFPLTVTSAQKNPTAFYLCASSSRQGLAGVYNEQFFGPGTRLTVL.

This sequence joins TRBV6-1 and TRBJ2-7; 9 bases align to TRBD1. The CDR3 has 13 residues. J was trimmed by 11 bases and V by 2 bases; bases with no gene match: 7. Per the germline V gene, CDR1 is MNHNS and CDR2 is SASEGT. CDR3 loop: CASSESDRGEEYF. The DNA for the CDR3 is TGTGCCAGCAGTGAATCGGACAGGGGTGAGGAGTACTTC.

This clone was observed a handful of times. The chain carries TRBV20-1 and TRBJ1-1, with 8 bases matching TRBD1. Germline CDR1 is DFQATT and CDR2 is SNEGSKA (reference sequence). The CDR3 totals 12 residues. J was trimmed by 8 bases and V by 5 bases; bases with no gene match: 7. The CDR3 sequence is CSARVQGVEAFF. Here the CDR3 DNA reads TGCAGTGCTCGTGTACAGGGGGTCGAAGCTTTCTTT.

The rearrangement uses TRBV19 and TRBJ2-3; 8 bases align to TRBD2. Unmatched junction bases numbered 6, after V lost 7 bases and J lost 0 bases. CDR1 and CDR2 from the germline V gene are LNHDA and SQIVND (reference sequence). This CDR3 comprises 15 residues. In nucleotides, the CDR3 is TGTGCCAGTATGCGGGGCGGGGGGAGCACAGATACGCAGTATTTT. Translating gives CASMRGGGSTDTQYF.

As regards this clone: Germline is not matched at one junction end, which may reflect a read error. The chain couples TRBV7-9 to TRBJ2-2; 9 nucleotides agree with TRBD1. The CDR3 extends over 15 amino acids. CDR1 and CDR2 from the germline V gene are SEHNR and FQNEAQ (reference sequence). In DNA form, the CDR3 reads TGTGCCAGCACCGCCGGGACAGGGAACCCCGGGGAGCTGTTTTTT. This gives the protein CASTAGTGNPGELFF.

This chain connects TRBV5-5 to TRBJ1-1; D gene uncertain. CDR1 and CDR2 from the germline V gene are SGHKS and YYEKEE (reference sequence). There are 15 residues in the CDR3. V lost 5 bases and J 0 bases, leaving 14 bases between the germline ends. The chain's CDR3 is CASSFPGLMNTEAFF. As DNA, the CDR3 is TGTGCCAGCAGTTTTCCGGGGTTAATGAACACTGAAGCTTTCTTT.

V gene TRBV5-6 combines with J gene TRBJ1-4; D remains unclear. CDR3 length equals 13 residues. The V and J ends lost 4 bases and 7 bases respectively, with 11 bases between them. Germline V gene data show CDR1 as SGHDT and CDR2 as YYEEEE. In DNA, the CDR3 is TGTGCCAGCAGCCCCTCAGTTGGTGAAAAACTGTTTTTT. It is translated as CASSPSVGEKLFF.

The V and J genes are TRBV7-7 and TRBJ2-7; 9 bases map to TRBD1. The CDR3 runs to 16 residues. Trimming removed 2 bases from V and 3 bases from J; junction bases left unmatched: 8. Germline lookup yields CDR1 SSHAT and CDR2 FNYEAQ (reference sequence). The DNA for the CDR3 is TGTGCCAGCAGCTTATCGGACAGGGGTAGAAACTACGAGCAGTACTTC. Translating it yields CASSLSDRGRNYEQYF. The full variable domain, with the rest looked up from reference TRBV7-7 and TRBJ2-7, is GAGVSQSPRYKVTKRGQDVTLRCDPISSHATLYWYQQALGQGPEFLTYFNYEAQPDKSGLPSDRFSAERPEGSISTLTIQRTEQRDSAMYRCASSLSDRGRNYEQYFGPGTRLTVT.

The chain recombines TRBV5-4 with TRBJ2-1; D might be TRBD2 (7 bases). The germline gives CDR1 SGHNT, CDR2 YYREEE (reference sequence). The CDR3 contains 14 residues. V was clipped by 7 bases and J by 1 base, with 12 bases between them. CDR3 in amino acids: CASGRGDSYNEQFF. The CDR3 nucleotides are TGTGCCAGCGGGAGGGGGGATTCCTACAATGAGCAGTTCTTC.

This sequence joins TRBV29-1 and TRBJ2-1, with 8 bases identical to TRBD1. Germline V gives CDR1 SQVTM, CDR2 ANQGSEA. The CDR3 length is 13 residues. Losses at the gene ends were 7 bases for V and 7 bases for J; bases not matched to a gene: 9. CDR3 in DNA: TGCAGCGCGGCAGGGGGCGCGGAAAATGAGCAGTTCTTC. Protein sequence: CSAAGGAENEQFF.

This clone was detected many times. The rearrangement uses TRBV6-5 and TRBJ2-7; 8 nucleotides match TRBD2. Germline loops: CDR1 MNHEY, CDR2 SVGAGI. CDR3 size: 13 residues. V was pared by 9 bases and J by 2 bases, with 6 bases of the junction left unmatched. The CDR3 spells CASHFSGTYEQYF. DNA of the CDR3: TGTGCCAGTCACTTTAGCGGGACCTACGAGCAGTACTTC.

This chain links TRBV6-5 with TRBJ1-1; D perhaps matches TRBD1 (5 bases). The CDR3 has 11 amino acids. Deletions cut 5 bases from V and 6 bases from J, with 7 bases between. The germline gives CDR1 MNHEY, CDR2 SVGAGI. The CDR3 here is CASSPGAEAFF. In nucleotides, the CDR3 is TGTGCCAGCAGTCCGGGGGCTGAAGCTTTCTTT.

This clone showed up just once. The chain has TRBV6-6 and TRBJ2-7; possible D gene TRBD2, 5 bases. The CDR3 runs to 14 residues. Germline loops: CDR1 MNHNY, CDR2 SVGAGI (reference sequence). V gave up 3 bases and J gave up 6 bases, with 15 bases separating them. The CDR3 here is CASSYRMEEREQYF. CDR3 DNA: TGTGCCAGCAGTTATAGAATGGAGGAGCGCGAGCAGTACTTC.

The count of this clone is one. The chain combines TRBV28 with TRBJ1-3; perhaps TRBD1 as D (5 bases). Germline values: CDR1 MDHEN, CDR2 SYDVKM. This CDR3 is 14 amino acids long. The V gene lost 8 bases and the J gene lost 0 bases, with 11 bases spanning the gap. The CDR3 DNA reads TGTGCCAGCGGGGTGGACAACTCTGGAAACACCATATATTTT. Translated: CASGVDNSGNTIYF.

This CDR3 reads CASSYQGDNEKLFF. The CDR3 bases are TGTGCCAGCAGCTACCAGGGGGACAACGAAAAACTGTTTTTT. The J gene is TRBJ1-4, the V gene TRBV7-9, with 7 positions matching TRBD1. Germline trimming cut 4 bases from V and 8 bases from J; bases unmatched to any gene: 7. Germline values: CDR1 SEHNR, CDR2 FQNEAQ (reference sequence). CDR3 length equals 14 residues.

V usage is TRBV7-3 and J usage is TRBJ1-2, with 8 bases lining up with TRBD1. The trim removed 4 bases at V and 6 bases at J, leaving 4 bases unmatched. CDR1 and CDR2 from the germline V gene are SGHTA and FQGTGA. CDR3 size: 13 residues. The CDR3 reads CASSSPGQDGYTF. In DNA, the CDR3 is TGTGCCAGCAGCTCACCGGGACAGGATGGCTACACCTTC.

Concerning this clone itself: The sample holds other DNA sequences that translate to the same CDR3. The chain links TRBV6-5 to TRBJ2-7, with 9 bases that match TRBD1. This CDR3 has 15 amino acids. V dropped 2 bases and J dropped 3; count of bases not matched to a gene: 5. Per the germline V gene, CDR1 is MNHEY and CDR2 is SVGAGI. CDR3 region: CASSYQGQGIYEQYF. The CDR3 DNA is TGTGCCAGCAGTTACCAGGGACAGGGCATCTACGAGCAGTACTTC.

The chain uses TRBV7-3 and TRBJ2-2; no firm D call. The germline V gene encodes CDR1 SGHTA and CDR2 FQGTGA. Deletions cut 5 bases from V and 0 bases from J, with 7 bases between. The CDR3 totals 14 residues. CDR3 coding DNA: TGTGCCAGCAGCCGCGACACGAACACCGGGGAGCTGTTTTTT. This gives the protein CASSRDTNTGELFF.

CDR3 sequence reads: CASFSGVNTGELFF. The CDR3 DNA follows: TGTGCCAGTTTCTCAGGGGTGAACACCGGGGAGCTGTTTTTT. The rearrangement uses TRBV19 and TRBJ2-2; D may be TRBD1 (6 bases). V was shortened by 8 bases and J by 1 base, with 11 bases between the two germline ends. The CDR3 runs 14 residues. The germline gives CDR1 LNHDA, CDR2 SQIVND (reference sequence).